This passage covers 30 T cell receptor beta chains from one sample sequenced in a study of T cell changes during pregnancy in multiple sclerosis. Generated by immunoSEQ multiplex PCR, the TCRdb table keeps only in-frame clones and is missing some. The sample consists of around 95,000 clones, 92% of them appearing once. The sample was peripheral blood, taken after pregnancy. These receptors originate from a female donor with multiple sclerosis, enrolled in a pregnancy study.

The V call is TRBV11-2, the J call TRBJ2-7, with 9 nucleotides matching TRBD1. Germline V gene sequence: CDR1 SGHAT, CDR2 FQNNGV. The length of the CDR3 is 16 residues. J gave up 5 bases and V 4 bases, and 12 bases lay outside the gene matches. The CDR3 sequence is CASSYLAGTGINEQYF. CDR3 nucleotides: TGTGCCAGCAGCTACTTAGCCGGGACAGGGATCAACGAGCAGTACTTC. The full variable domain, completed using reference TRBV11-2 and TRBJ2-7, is EAGVAQSPRYKIIEKRQSVAFWCNPISGHATLYWYQQILGQGPKLLIQFQNNGVVDDSQLPKDRFSAERLKGVDSTLKIQPAKLEDSAVYLCASSYLAGTGINEQYFGPGTRLTVT.

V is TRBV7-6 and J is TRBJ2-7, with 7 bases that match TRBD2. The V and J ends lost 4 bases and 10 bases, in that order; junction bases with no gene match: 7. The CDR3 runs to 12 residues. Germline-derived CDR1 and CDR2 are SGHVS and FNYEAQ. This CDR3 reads CASSSLGEGQYF. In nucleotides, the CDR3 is TGTGCCAGCAGCTCCCTGGGGGAGGGACAGTACTTC. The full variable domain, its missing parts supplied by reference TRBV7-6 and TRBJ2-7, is GAGVSQSPRYKVTKRGQDVALRCDPISGHVSLYWYRQALGQGPEFLTYFNYEAQQDKSGLPNDRFSAERPEGSISTLTIQRTEQRDSAMYRCASSSLGEGQYFGPGTRLTVT.

The CDR3 here is CASSFPGEHYEQYF. CDR3 nucleotides: TGTGCCAGCAGCTTTCCGGGAGAGCACTACGAGCAGTACTTC. The J gene is TRBJ2-7, the V gene TRBV7-2; maybe TRBD2 (6 bases). V was clipped by 3 bases and J by 3 bases, with 12 bases between them. The CDR3 spans 14 residues. Germline loops: CDR1 SGHTA, CDR2 FQGNSA.

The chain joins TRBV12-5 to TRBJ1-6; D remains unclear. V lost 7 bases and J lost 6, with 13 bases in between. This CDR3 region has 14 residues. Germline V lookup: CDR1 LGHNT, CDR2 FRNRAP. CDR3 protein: CASALRDTNSPLHF. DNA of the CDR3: TGTGCTAGTGCCCTTCGGGATACTAATTCACCCCTCCACTTT.

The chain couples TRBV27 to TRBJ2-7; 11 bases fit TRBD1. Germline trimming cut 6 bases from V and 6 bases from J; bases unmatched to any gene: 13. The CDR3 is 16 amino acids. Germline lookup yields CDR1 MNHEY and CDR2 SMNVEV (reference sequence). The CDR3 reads CASSGKGQGDPSEQYF. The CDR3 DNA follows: TGTGCCAGCAGCGGAAAGGGACAGGGGGATCCCAGCGAGCAGTACTTC.

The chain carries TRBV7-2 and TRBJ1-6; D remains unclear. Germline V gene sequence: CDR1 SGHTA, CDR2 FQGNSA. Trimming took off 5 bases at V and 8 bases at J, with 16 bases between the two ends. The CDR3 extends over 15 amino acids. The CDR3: CASSPHRITYSPLHF. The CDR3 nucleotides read TGTGCCAGCAGCCCCCACAGAATTACGTATTCACCCCTCCACTTT.

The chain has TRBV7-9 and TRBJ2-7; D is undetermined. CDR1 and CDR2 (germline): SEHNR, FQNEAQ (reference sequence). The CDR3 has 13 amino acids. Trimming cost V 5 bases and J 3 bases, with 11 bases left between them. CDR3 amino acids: CASSQDSNYEQYF. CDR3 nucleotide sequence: TGTGCCAGCAGCCAAGACTCCAACTACGAGCAGTACTTC. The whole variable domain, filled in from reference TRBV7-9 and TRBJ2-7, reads DTGVSQNPRHKITKRGQNVTFRCDPISEHNRLYWYRQTLGQGPEFLTYFQNEAQLEKSRLLSDRFSAERPKGSFSTLEIQRTEQGDSAMYLCASSQDSNYEQYFGPGTRLTVT.

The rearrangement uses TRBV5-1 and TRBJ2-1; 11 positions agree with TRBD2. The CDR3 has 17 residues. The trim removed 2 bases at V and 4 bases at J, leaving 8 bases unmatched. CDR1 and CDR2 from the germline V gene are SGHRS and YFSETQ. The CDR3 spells CASSFLSLAGVYNEQFF. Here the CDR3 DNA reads TGCGCCAGCAGCTTTCTTTCACTAGCGGGAGTGTACAATGAGCAGTTCTTC.

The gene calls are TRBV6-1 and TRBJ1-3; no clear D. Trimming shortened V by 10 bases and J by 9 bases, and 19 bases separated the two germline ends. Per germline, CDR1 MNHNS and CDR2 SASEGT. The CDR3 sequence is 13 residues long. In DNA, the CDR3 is TGTGCCACCTCCGACACGGCTCGGGGCACCATATATTTT. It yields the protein CATSDTARGTIYF.

The CDR3 region is CASSLAPWSGGFGGELFF. CDR3 DNA: TGTGCCAGCAGCCTAGCCCCGTGGAGCGGGGGGTTCGGCGGGGAGCTGTTTTTT. This chain joins TRBV11-2 and TRBJ2-2; TRBD2 aligns across 9 bases. Trimming at V came to 5 bases and at J to 7 bases, leaving 17 bases not matched to a gene. The germline CDR1 and CDR2 sequences are SGHAT and FQNNGV. CDR3 length equals 18 residues.

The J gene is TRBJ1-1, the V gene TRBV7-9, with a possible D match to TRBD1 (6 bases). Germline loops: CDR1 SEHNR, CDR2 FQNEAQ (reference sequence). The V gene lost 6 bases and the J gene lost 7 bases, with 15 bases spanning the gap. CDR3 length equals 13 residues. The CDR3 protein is CASSSGQSYEAFF. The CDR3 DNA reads TGTGCCAGCAGTTCTGGACAGTCCTATGAAGCTTTCTTT.

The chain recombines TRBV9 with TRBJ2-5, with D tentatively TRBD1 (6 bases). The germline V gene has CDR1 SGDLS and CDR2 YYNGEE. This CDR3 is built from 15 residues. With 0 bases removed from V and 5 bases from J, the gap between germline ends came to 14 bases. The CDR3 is CASSVDLGAGETQYF. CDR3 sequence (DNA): TGTGCCAGCAGCGTAGATCTGGGGGCGGGTGAGACCCAGTACTTC.

CDR3 DNA sequence: TGTGCCAGCAGTGAAGCCTCCAGGGACTACGAGCAGTACTTC. This codes for CASSEASRDYEQYF. This chain uses TRBV2 with TRBJ2-7; D perhaps matches TRBD1 (5 bases). This CDR3 comprises 14 residues. Trimming removed 0 bases from V and 3 bases from J, with 9 bases in between. Germline loops: CDR1 SNHLY, CDR2 FYNNEI.

CDR3: CASSQAGDTEAFF. CDR3 DNA: TGTGCCAGCTCACAAGCAGGGGACACTGAAGCTTTCTTT. This rearrangement joins TRBV18 to TRBJ1-1; D might be TRBD1 (6 bases). Trimming stripped 4 bases from V and 3 bases from J, with 9 bases between. Germline V gene data show CDR1 as KGHSH and CDR2 as LQKENI. There are 13 residues in the CDR3.

The CDR3 nucleotides read TGTGCCAGCAGTTTAGTTGGGCGCGGGAATGAGCAGTTCTTC. Its protein is CASSLVGRGNEQFF. The genes are TRBV27 and TRBJ2-1, with D perhaps TRBD2 (5 bases). Trimming stripped 2 bases from V and 7 bases from J, with 12 bases between. The CDR3 has 14 residues. Germline V gene lookup returns CDR1 MNHEY and CDR2 SMNVEV (reference sequence).

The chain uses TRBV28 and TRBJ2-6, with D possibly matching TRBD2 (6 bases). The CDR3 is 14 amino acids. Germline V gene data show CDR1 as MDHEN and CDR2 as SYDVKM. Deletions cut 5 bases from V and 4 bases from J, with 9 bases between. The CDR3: CASSPGRGANVLTF. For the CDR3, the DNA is TGTGCCAGCAGTCCGGGGAGGGGGGCCAACGTCCTGACTTTC.

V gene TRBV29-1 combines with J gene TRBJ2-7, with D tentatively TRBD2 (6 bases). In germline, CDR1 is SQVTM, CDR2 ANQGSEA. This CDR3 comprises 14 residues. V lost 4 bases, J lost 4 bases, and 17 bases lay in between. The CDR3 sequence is CSVGIGGNSYEQYF. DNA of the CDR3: TGCAGCGTTGGGATAGGAGGGAATAGTTACGAGCAGTACTTC.

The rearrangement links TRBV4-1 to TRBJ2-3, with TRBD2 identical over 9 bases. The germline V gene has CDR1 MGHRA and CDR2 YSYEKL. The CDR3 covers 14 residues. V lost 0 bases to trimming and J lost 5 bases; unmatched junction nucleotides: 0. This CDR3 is CASSQETSGDTQYF. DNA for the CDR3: TGCGCCAGCAGCCAAGAGACTAGCGGAGATACGCAGTATTTT.

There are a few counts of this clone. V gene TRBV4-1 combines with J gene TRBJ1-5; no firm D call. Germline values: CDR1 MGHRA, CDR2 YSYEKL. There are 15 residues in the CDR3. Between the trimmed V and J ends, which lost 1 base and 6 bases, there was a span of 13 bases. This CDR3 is CASSQVDRSGQPQHF. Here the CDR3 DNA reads TGCGCCAGCAGCCAAGTAGATCGGTCTGGTCAGCCCCAGCATTTT.

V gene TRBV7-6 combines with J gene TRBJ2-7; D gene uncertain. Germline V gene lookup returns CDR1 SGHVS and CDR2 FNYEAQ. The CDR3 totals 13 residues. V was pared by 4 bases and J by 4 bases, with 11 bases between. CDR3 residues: CASSSGGAYEQYF. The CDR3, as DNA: TGTGCCAGCAGCTCCGGCGGTGCATACGAGCAGTACTTC.

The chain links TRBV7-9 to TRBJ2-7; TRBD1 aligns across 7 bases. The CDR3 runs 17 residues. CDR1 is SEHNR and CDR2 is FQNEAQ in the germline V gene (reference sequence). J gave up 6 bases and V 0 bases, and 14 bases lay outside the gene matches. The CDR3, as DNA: TGTGCCAGCAGCTTAGCCAACTGGGACAGCTGGGTTGGCGAGCAGTACTTC. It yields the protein CASSLANWDSWVGEQYF.

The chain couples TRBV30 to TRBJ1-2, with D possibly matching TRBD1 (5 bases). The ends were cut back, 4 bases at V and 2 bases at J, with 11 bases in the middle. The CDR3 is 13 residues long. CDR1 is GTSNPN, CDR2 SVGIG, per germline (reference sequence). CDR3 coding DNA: TGTGCCTGGACAGGGCGGGGGAACTATGGCTACACCTTC. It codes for CAWTGRGNYGYTF.

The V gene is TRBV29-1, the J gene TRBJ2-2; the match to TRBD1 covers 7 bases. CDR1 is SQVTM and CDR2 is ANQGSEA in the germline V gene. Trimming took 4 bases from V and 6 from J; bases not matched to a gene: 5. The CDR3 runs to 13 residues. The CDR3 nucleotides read TGCAGCGTTGCTCTAGGGGGCCCCGGGGAGCTGTTTTTT. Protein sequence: CSVALGGPGELFF.

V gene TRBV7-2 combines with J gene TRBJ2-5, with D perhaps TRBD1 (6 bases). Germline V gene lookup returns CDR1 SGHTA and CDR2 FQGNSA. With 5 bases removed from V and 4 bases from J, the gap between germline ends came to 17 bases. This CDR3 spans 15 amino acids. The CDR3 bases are TGTGCCAGCAGCCCTAACAGGGATCTCCTAGAGACCCAGTACTTC. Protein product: CASSPNRDLLETQYF.

This chain's CDR3 is CASSLLIAGSYNEQFF. The CDR3 DNA reads as TGCGCCAGCAGCCTCCTGATAGCGGGGTCCTACAATGAGCAGTTCTTC. The chain uses TRBV5-1 and TRBJ2-1, with TRBD2 matching 8 bases. V shed 4 bases, J shed 1 base, and the junction held 7 bases outside the gene matches. CDR1 is SGHRS, CDR2 YFSETQ, per germline. The CDR3 consists of 16 residues.

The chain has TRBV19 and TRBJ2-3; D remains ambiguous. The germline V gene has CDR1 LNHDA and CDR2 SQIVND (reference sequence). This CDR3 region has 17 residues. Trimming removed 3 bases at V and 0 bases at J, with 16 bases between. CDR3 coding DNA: TGTGCCAGTAGTATTTCGCCCCAGTTACCTAGCACAGATACGCAGTATTTT. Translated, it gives CASSISPQLPSTDTQYF.

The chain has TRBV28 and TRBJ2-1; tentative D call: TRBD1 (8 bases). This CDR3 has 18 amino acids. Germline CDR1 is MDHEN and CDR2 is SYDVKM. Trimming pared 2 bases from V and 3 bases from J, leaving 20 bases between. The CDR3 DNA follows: TGTGCCAGCAGTTTAGCAGGGGGCTGGGCTAGCGGCTACAATGAGCAGTTCTTC. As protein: CASSLAGGWASGYNEQFF.

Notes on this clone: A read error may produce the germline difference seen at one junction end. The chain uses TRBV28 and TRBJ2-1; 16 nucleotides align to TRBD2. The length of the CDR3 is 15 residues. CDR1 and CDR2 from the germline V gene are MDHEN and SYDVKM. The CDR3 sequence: CASSMGLAGGPPSVF. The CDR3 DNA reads TGTGCCAGCAGCATGGGACTAGCGGGAGGGCCCCCCAGTGTCTTC. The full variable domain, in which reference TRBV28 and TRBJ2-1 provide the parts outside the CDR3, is DVKVTQSSRYLVKRTGEKVFLECVQDMDHENMFWYRQDPGLGLRLIYFSYDVKMKEKGDIPEGYSVSREKKERFSLILESASTNQTSMYLCASSMGLAGGPPSVFGPGTRLTVL.

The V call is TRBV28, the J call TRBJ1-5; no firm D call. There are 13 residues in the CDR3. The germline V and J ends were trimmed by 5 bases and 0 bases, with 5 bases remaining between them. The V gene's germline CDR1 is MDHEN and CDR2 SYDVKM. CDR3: CASSALSNQPQHF. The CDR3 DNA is TGTGCCAGCAGTGCACTTAGCAATCAGCCCCAGCATTTT.

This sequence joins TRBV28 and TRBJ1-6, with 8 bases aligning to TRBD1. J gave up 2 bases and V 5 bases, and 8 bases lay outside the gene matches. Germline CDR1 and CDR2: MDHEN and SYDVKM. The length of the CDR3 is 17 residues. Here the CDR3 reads CASSAAGGATYNSPLHF. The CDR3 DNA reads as TGTGCCAGCAGTGCGGCAGGGGGCGCGACCTATAATTCACCCCTCCACTTT. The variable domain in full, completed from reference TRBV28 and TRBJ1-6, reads DVKVTQSSRYLVKRTGEKVFLECVQDMDHENMFWYRQDPGLGLRLIYFSYDVKMKEKGDIPEGYSVSREKKERFSLILESASTNQTSMYLCASSAAGGATYNSPLHFGNGTRLTVT.